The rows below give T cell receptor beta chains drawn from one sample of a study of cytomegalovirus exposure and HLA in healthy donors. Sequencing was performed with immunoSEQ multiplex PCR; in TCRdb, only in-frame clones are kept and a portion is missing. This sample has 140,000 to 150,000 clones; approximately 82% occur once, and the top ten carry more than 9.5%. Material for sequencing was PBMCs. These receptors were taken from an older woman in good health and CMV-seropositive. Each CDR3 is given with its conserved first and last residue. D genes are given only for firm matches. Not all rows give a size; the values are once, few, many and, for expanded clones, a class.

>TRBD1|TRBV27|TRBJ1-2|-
TGTGCCAGCAGTTCATCAGGGGGCCCGTATGGCTACACCTTC
CASSSSGGPYGYTF
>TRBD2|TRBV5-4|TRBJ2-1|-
TGTGCCAGCAGCTTGCTAGCGGCTTACAATGAGCAGTTCTTC
CASSLLAAYNEQFF
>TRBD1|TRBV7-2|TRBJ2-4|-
TGTGCCAGCAGCCCAGGACAGGGTACCACAGGCAAAAACATTCAGTACTTC
CASSPGQGTTGKNIQYF
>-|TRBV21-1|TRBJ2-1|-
TGTGCCAGCAGCAAAGAGCAAGACTCCTACAATGAGCAGTTCTTC
CASSKEQDSYNEQFF
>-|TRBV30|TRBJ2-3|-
TGTGCCTGGAGTCCCGGAGCCGACAGGAAGGGAGATACGCAGTATTTT
CAWSPGADRKGDTQYF
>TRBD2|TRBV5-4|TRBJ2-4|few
TGTGCCAGCAGCTCCCGACTAGCGGGAGGGAGGGCCAAAAACATTCAGTACTTC
CASSSRLAGGRAKNIQYF
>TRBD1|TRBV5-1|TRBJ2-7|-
TGCGCCAGCAGCCCGGACAGGGGATACTACGAGCAGTACTTC
CASSPDRGYYEQYF
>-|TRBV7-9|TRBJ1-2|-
TGTGCCAGCAGCCCTGAAGAGGTGACTGGCTACACCTTC
CASSPEEVTGYTF
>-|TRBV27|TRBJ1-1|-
TGTGCCAGCAGTCCGTACCACAGTATAGAGAACACTGAAGCTTTCTTT
CASSPYHSIENTEAFF
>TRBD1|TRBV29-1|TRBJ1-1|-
TGCAGCGTCAAACGGGGACAGAGGACTGAAGCTTTCTTT
CSVKRGQRTEAFF
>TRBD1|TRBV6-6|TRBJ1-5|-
TGTGCCAGCAGTTACGGGACAGGGAACCAGCCCCAGCATTTT
CASSYGTGNQPQHF
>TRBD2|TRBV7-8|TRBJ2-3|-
TGTGCCAGCAGCTCCGAGACTAGCGGGAGGGCCGGGACAGATACGCAGTATTTT
CASSSETSGRAGTDTQYF
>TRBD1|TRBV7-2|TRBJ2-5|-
TGTGCCAGCAGCTCTGGACAGGGGAGTAGGGAGACCCAGTACTTC
CASSSGQGSRETQYF
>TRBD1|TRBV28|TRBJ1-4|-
TGTGCCAGCAGTCCAACAGGGGCAACTAATGAAAAACTGTTTTTT
CASSPTGATNEKLFF
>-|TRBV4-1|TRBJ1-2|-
TGCGCCAGCAGCCAAGATCCTGGGCAGGGGACAAAAGCTAACTATGGCTACACCTTC
CASSQDPGQGTKANYGYTF
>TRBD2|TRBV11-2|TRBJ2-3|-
TGTGCCAGCAGCGGAGGACTAGCGGGGTTCACAGATACGCAGTATTTT
CASSGGLAGFTDTQYF
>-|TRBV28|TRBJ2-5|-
TGTGCCAGCAGTTTAAAGCGCGGCGGAAAGACCCAGTACTTC
CASSLKRGGKTQYF
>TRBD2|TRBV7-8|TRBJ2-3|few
TGTGCCAGCAGCTTGGTCGCTAGCGGGACCCTCCGAGATACGCAGTATTTT
CASSLVASGTLRDTQYF
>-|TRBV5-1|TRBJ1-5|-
TGCGCCAGCAGCATAGACAACAACAATCAGCCCCAGCATTTT
CASSIDNNNQPQHF
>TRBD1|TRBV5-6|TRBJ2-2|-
TGTGCCAGCAGCTCTGACAGGGGCACCGGGGAGCTGTTTTTT
CASSSDRGTGELFF